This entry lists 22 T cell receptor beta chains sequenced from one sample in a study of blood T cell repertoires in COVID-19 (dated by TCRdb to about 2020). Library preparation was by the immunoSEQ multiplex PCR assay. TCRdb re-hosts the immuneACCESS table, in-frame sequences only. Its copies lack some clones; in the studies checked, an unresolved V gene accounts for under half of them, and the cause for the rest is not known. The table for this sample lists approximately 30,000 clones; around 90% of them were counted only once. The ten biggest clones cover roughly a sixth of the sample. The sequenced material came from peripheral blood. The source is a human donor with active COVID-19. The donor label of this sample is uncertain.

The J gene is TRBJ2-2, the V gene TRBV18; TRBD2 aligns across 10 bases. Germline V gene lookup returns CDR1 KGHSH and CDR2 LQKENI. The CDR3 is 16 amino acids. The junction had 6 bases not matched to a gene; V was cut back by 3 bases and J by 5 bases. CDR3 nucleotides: TGTGCCAGCTCACCCAGCGGGAGGGCCGATACCGGGGAGCTGTTTTTT. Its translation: CASSPSGRADTGELFF.

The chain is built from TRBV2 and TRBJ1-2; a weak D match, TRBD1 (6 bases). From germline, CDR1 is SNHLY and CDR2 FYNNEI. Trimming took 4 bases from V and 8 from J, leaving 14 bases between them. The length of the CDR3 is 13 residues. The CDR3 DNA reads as TGTGCCAGCAGTGTGCGGCAGGGGAAAGGCTACACCTTC. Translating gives CASSVRQGKGYTF.

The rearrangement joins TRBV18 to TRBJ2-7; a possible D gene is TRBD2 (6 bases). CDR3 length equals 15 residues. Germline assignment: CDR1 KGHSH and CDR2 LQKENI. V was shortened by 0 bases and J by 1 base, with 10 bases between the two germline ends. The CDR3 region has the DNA TGTGCCAGCTCACCACCCGGGGGAGGATCCTACGAGCAGTACTTC. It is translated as CASSPPGGGSYEQYF.

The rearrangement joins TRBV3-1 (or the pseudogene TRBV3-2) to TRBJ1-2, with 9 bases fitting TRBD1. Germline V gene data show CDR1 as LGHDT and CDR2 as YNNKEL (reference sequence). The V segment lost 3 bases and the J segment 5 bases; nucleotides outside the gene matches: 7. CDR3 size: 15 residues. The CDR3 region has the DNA TGTGCCAGCAGCCAGATGGACAGGGGCGGGTATGGCTACACCTTC. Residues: CASSQMDRGGYGYTF.

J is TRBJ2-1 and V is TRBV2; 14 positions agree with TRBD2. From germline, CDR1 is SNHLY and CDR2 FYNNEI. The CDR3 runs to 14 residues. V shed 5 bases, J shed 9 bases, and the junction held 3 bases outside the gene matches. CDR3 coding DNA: TGTGCCAGCAGTCGACTAGCGGGGGGGTCTGAGCAGTTCTTC. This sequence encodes CASSRLAGGSEQFF.

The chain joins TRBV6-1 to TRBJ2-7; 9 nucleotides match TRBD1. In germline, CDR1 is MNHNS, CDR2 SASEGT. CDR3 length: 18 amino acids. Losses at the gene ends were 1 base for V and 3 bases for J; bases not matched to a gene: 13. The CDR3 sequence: CASSEGGYRGLSNYEQYF. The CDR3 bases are TGTGCCAGCAGTGAAGGGGGATACAGGGGGCTGAGTAACTACGAGCAGTACTTC.

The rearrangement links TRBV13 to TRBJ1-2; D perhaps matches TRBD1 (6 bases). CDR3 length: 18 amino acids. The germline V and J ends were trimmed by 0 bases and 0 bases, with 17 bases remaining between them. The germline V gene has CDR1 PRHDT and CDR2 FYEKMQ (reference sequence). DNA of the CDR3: TGTGCCAGCAGCTTAGGGAGGGCTGGACAGCTTACTAACTATGGCTACACCTTC. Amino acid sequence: CASSLGRAGQLTNYGYTF.

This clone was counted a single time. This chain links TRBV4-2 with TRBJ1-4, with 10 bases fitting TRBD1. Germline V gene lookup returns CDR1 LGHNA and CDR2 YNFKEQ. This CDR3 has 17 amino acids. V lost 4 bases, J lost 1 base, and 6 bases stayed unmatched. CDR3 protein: CASSPSDRGQTNEKLFF. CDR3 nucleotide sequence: TGTGCCAGCAGCCCCTCCGACAGGGGGCAAACTAATGAAAAACTGTTTTTT.

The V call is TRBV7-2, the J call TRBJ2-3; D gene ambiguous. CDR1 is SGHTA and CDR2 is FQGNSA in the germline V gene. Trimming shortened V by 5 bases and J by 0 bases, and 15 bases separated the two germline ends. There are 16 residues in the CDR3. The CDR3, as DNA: TGTGCCAGCAGCCTGTACATTTTTTCGAGCACAGATACGCAGTATTTT. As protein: CASSLYIFSSTDTQYF. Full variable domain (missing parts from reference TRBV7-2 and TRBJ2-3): GAGVSQSPSNKVTEKGKDVELRCDPISGHTALYWYRQSLGQGLEFLIYFQGNSAPDKSGLPSDRFSAERTGGSVSTLTIQRTQQEDSAVYLCASSLYIFSSTDTQYFGPGTRLTVL.

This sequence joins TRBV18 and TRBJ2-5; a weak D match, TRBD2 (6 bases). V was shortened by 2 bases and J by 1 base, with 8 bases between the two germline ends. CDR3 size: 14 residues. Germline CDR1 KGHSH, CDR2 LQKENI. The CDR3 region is CASSPAGGQETQYF. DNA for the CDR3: TGTGCCAGCTCACCAGCCGGGGGCCAAGAGACCCAGTACTTC.

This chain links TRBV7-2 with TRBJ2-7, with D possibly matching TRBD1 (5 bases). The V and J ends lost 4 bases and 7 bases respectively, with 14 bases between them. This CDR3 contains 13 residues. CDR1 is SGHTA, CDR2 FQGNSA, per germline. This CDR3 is CASSSGPSGEQYF. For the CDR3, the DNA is TGTGCCAGCAGCTCAGGGCCTTCAGGAGAGCAGTACTTC.

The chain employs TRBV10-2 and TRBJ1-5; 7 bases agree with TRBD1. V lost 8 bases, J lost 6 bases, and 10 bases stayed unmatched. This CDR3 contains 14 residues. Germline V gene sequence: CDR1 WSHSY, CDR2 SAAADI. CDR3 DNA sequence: TGCGCCAGCGGAGAGAGGGGGCTCTCTCAGCCCCAGCATTTT. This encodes CASGERGLSQPQHF.

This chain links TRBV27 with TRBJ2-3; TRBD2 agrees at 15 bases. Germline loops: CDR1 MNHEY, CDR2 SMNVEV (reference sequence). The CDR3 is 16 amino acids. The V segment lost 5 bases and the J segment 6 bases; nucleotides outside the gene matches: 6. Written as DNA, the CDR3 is TGTGCCAGCAGTAAAGGGACTAGCGGGAGGTCCGATACGCAGTATTTT. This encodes CASSKGTSGRSDTQYF.

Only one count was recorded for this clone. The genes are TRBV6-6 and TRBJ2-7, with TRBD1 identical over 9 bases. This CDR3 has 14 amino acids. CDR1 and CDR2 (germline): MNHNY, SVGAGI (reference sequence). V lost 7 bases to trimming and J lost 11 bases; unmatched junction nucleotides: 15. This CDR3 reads CASNNPGQGQLKYF. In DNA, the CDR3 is TGTGCCAGCAACAACCCGGGACAGGGACAGCTAAAGTACTTC.

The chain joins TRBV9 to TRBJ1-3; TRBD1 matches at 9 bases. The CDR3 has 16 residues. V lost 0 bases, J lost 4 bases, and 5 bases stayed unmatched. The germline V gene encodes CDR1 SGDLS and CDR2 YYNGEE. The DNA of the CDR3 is TGTGCCAGCAGCGTAGGGGGGGACAGGGCCGGAAACACCATATATTTT. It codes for CASSVGGDRAGNTIYF. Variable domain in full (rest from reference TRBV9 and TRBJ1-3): DSGVTQTPKHLITATGQRVTLRCSPRSGDLSVYWYQQSLDQGLQFLIQYYNGEERAKGNILERFSAQQFPDLHSELNLSSLELGDSALYFCASSVGGDRAGNTIYFGEGSWLTVV.

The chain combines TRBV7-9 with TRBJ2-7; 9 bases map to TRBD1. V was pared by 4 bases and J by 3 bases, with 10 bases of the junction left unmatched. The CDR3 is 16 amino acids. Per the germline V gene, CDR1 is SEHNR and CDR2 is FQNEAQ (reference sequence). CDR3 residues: CASSWGGTGILYEQYF. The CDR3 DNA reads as TGTGCCAGCAGCTGGGGAGGGACAGGGATTCTCTACGAGCAGTACTTC. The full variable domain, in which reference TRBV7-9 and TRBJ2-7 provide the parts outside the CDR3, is DTGVSQNPRHKITKRGQNVTFRCDPISEHNRLYWYRQTLGQGPEFLTYFQNEAQLEKSRLLSDRFSAERPKGSFSTLEIQRTEQGDSAMYLCASSWGGTGILYEQYFGPGTRLTVT.

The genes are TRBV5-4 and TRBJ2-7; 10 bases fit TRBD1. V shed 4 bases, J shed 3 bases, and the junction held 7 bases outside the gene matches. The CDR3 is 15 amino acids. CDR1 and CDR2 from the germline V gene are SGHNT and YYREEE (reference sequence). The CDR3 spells CASSNSGTGDYEQYF. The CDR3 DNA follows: TGTGCCAGCAGCAACTCCGGGACAGGGGACTACGAGCAGTACTTC.

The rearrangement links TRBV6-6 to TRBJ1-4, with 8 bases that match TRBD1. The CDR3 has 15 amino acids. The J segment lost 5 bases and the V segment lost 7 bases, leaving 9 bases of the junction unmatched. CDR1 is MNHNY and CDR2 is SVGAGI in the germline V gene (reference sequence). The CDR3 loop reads CASNPRTGGNEKLFF. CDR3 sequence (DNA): TGTGCCAGCAATCCCCGAACAGGGGGAAATGAAAAACTGTTTTTT.

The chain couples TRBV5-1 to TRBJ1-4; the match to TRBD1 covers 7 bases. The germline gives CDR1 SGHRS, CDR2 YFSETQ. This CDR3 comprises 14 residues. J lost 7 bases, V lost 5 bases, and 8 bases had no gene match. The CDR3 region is CASSPDRVGEKLFF. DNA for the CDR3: TGCGCCAGCAGTCCCGACAGGGTGGGTGAAAAACTGTTTTTT. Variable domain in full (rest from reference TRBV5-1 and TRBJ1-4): KAGVTQTPRYLIKTRGQQVTLSCSPISGHRSVSWYQQTPGQGLQFLFEYFSETQRNKGNFPGRFSGRQFSNSRSEMNVSTLELGDSALYLCASSPDRVGEKLFFGSGTQLSVL.

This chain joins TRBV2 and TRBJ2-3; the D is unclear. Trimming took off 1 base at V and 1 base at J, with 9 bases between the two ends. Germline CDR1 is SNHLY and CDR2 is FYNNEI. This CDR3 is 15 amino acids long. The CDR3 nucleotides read TGTGCCAGCAGTGAAGGGTCGCGAGGCACAGATACGCAGTATTTT. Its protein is CASSEGSRGTDTQYF.

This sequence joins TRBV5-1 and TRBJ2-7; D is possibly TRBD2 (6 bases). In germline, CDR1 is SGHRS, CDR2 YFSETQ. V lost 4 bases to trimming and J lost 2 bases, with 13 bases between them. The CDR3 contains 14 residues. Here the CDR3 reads CASSPGTSPYEQYF. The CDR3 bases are TGCGCCAGCAGCCCGGGGACTTCTCCCTACGAGCAGTACTTC.

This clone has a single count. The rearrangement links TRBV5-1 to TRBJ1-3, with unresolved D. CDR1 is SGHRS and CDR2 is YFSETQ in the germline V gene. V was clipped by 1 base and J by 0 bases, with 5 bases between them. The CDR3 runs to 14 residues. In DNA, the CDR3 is TGCGCCAGCAGCTTGCGGAGCTCTGGAAACACCATATATTTT. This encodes CASSLRSSGNTIYF.